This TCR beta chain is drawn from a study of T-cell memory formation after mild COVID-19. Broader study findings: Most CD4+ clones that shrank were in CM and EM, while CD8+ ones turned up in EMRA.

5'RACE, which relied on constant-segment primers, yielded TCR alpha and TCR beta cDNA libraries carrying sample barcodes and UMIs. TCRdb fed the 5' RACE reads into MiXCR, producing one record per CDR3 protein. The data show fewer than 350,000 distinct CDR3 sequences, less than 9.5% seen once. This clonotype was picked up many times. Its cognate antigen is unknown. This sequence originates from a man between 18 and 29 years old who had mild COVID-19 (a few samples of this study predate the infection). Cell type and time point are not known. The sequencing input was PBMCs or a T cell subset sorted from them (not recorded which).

The CDR3 coding sequence is TGCGCCAGCACCCCAGGGGGATTTACAGATACGCAGTATTTT. Translation: CASTPGGFTDTQYF. The rearrangement joins TRBV5-1 to TRBJ2-3; 7 positions agree with TRBD1. This CDR3 spans 14 amino acids. Germline V gene lookup returns CDR1 SGHRS and CDR2 YFSETQ. Trimming took 6 bases from V and 3 from J; bases not matched to a gene: 7.